The next 27 T cell receptor beta chains were all read from a single sample in a study of cytomegalovirus exposure and HLA in healthy donors (dated by TCRdb to the late 2010s). The library was produced with the immunoSEQ multiplex PCR assay. For the multiplex PCR, a mixture combining 60 forward primers for TCR Vbeta segments and 13 reverse primers for TCR Jbeta segments was used. TCRdb's version of the immuneACCESS table is confined to in-frame rearrangements and falls short of the full clone set. An unresolved V gene accounts for under half of the shortfall where checked; the remainder is of unknown origin. Counted in this sample were some 150,000 clones; around 81% of them appeared once. The top ten constitute about 5.6% of the sample. Sequencing input: PBMCs. Receptors were obtained from a woman aged 40 to 50 in good health and CMV-seropositive.

The chain carries TRBV5-1 and TRBJ2-7; tentative D call: TRBD2 (5 bases). V was trimmed by 0 bases and J by 5 bases, leaving 6 bases between them. This CDR3 spans 12 amino acids. Germline assignment: CDR1 SGHRS and CDR2 YFSETQ. The CDR3 DNA sequence: TGCGCCAGCAGCTTGGCCGGGGACGAGCAGTACTTC. It encodes CASSLAGDEQYF.

The chain links TRBV9 to TRBJ2-3, with 8 positions matching TRBD2. Germline-derived CDR1 and CDR2 are SGDLS and YYNGEE. The CDR3 is made up of 16 amino acids. Trimming at V came to 4 bases and at J to 0 bases, leaving 7 bases not matched to a gene. This CDR3 is CASSREAGDSTDTQYF. CDR3 bases: TGTGCCAGCAGCCGGGAAGCGGGAGACAGCACAGATACGCAGTATTTT.

The V and J genes are TRBV5-5 and TRBJ1-1; D possibly corresponds to TRBD1 (6 bases). The CDR3 is 11 amino acids. The germline V gene has CDR1 SGHKS and CDR2 YYEKEE (reference sequence). The V and J ends lost 7 bases and 4 bases respectively, with 8 bases between them. The chain's CDR3 is CASVGATEAFF. Written as DNA, the CDR3 is TGTGCCAGCGTGGGGGCCACTGAAGCTTTCTTT.

This chain links TRBV7-8 with TRBJ2-7; 7 nucleotides match TRBD1. From germline, CDR1 is SGHVS and CDR2 FQNEAQ. This CDR3 is built from 15 residues. V lost 5 bases to trimming and J lost 5 bases; unmatched junction nucleotides: 12. CDR3 protein: CASSKYGRQGHEQYF. The CDR3 nucleotides read TGTGCCAGCAGCAAATACGGCAGACAGGGCCACGAGCAGTACTTC.

This clone was found a few times. V gene TRBV7-9 combines with J gene TRBJ2-3, with 7 bases fitting TRBD1. V gave up 4 bases and J gave up 3 bases; unmatched junction bases: 7. Germline CDR1 reads SEHNR; CDR2 reads FQNEAQ (reference sequence). This CDR3 has 15 residues. CDR3 in amino acids: CASSSHRGRTDTQYF. The CDR3 DNA sequence: TGTGCCAGCAGCTCACACAGGGGTCGTACAGATACGCAGTATTTT.

The J gene is TRBJ2-7, the V gene TRBV6-1, with D unresolved. This CDR3 has 16 residues. V dropped 4 bases and J dropped 6 bases, with 22 bases sitting between them. Germline loops: CDR1 MNHNS, CDR2 SASEGT. The CDR3 spells CASSGSGSPLGGEQYF. The CDR3 nucleotides read TGTGCCAGCAGTGGGTCGGGTAGTCCCTTGGGTGGCGAGCAGTACTTC.

V is TRBV18 and J is TRBJ1-4, with D possibly TRBD1 on 6 matching bases. Germline CDR1 is KGHSH and CDR2 is LQKENI. V was pared by 4 bases and J by 2 bases, with 11 bases between. The CDR3 is 15 residues long. CDR3 region: CASSLGDRTNEKLFF. As DNA, the CDR3 is TGTGCCAGCTCACTCGGCGACAGGACTAATGAAAAACTGTTTTTT.

The chain joins TRBV28 to TRBJ2-3, with TRBD2 matching 16 bases. After removal of 9 bases from V and 5 bases from J, the junction contained 11 bases not matched to a gene. Germline V lookup: CDR1 MDHEN, CDR2 SYDVKM. This CDR3 is 17 amino acids long. CDR3: CASAAGLAGGPGDTQYF. The CDR3 coding sequence is TGTGCCAGTGCGGCGGGACTAGCGGGAGGGCCCGGAGATACGCAGTATTTT.

The V call is TRBV2, the J call TRBJ2-1, with D maybe TRBD1 (6 bases). The CDR3 is 17 amino acids. Looked up from germline, CDR1 is SNHLY and CDR2 is FYNNEI. The V gene lost 5 bases and the J gene lost 4 bases, with 21 bases spanning the gap. CDR3 sequence (DNA): TGTGCCAGCAGTCACACGACGGACAGCCTGATGTACAATGAGCAGTTCTTC. Protein: CASSHTTDSLMYNEQFF.

V and J are TRBV19 and TRBJ2-1; TRBD2 matches 11 bases. The ends lost 8 bases at V and 3 bases at J; junction bases unmatched: 6. The germline V gene has CDR1 LNHDA and CDR2 SQIVND (reference sequence). The CDR3 sequence is 15 residues long. CDR3 region: CASSMTSGNYNEQFF. CDR3 DNA: TGTGCCAGTTCGATGACTAGCGGGAACTACAATGAGCAGTTCTTC.

The chain employs TRBV9 and TRBJ2-1; TRBD2 matches 8 bases. V was clipped by 0 bases and J by 4 bases; unmatched bases: 3. The CDR3 is made up of 15 amino acids. CDR1 is SGDLS, CDR2 YYNGEE, per germline. In DNA form, the CDR3 reads TGTGCCAGCAGCGTAGGGGCTAGCGGGTACAATGAGCAGTTCTTC. Translation gives CASSVGASGYNEQFF.

As for this clone: One end of the junction is discordant with germline, which a read error may explain. The chain combines TRBV29-1 with TRBJ1-4; 7 bases agree with TRBD1. CDR3 size: 12 residues. Per the germline V gene, CDR1 is SQVTM and CDR2 is ANQGSEA. CDR3 sequence: CSVRQGGEKPFF. CDR3 DNA sequence: TGCAGCGTAAGACAGGGCGGGGAAAAACCGTTTTTT.

The rearrangement uses TRBV7-8 and TRBJ1-1; 8 bases map to TRBD1. The CDR3 sequence is 15 residues long. CDR1 and CDR2 from the germline V gene are SGHVS and FQNEAQ. J was trimmed by 7 bases and V by 2 bases; bases with no gene match: 9. CDR3 DNA: TGTGCCAGCAGCTTAAGGGGGACAGGCTACAGTGAAGCTTTCTTT. It is translated as CASSLRGTGYSEAFF.

A note on this clone: An end of the junction does not agree with germline; a read error may underlie this. V and J are TRBV6-5 and TRBJ1-2; D may be TRBD1 (5 bases). The CDR3 runs 14 residues. Germline CDR1 and CDR2: MNHEY and SVGAGI. The CDR3 bases are TGTGCCAGCAGTGAGACCCTTAGGACATATGGATACACCTTC. Amino acids: CASSETLRTYGYTF.

The chain combines TRBV6-1 with TRBJ2-1; TRBD1 aligns across 9 bases. The CDR3 runs to 16 residues. Germline V gives CDR1 MNHNS, CDR2 SASEGT. Trimming took 1 base from V and 10 from J; bases not matched to a gene: 11. The CDR3 DNA reads TGTGCCAGCAGTGAAGTTTCGACAGGGGGGGCAGGGGAGCAGTTCTTC. The encoded protein is CASSEVSTGGAGEQFF.

This chain uses TRBV7-3 with TRBJ1-2; possible D gene TRBD1, 5 bases. Germline CDR1 and CDR2: SGHTA and FQGTGA. There are 16 residues in the CDR3. The V and J ends lost 2 bases and 1 base respectively, with 14 bases between them. The CDR3: CASSLGGSGNNYGYTF. In nucleotides, the CDR3 is TGTGCCAGCAGCTTAGGGGGGTCTGGTAATAACTATGGCTACACCTTC.

This chain connects TRBV7-8 to TRBJ2-5, with a weak D call TRBD2 (6 bases). CDR3 length equals 14 residues. Germline lookup yields CDR1 SGHVS and CDR2 FQNEAQ. Deletions cut 2 bases from V and 1 base from J, with 8 bases between. The chain's CDR3 is CASSLLGGQETQYF. CDR3 DNA sequence: TGTGCCAGCAGCTTACTCGGGGGCCAAGAGACCCAGTACTTC.

The chain carries TRBV20-1 and TRBJ2-7; D ambiguous. CDR1 and CDR2 (germline): DFQATT, SNEGSKA (reference sequence). CDR3 length equals 11 residues. Trimming removed 6 bases at V and 1 base at J, with 7 bases between. The CDR3 sequence is CSALGSYEQYF. In DNA form, the CDR3 reads TGCAGTGCCCTCGGGTCCTACGAGCAGTACTTC.

The V gene is TRBV5-1, the J gene TRBJ1-1; D possibly corresponds to TRBD1 (5 bases). Trimming removed 1 base from V and 5 bases from J, with 15 bases in between. The CDR3 has 15 amino acids. Germline V gene lookup returns CDR1 SGHRS and CDR2 YFSETQ. The CDR3: CASSLSSAGNTEAFF. The CDR3 DNA reads as TGCGCCAGCAGCTTGTCCAGTGCAGGGAATACTGAAGCTTTCTTT. Looking up the rest from reference TRBV5-1 and TRBJ1-1 gives the full variable domain: KAGVTQTPRYLIKTRGQQVTLSCSPISGHRSVSWYQQTPGQGLQFLFEYFSETQRNKGNFPGRFSGRQFSNSRSEMNVSTLELGDSALYLCASSLSSAGNTEAFFGQGTRLTVV.

CDR3 residues: CASSLSNTEAFF. CDR3 nucleotides: TGTGCCAGCAGTTTATCTAACACTGAAGCTTTCTTT. This chain joins TRBV28 and TRBJ1-1; D ambiguous. The V gene lost 1 base and the J gene lost 2 bases, with 2 bases spanning the gap. Germline CDR1 reads MDHEN; CDR2 reads SYDVKM. The CDR3 covers 12 residues.

The table lists this clone with a count of one. The V gene is TRBV29-1, the J gene TRBJ2-2; the match to TRBD2 covers 10 bases. The germline CDR1 and CDR2 sequences are SQVTM and ANQGSEA. The V gene end was trimmed by 3 bases and the J gene end by 1 base; junction bases not matched to a gene: 2. The CDR3 loop spans 15 amino acids. This CDR3 is CSVDLAGVNTGELFF. In DNA, the CDR3 is TGCAGCGTTGATCTAGCGGGAGTGAACACCGGGGAGCTGTTTTTT.

The genes are TRBV19 and TRBJ2-1; no firm D call. V gave up 5 bases and J gave up 4 bases, with 12 bases separating them. This CDR3 region has 14 residues. Germline loops: CDR1 LNHDA, CDR2 SQIVND (reference sequence). Here the CDR3 DNA reads TGTGCCAGTAGTCCCACAATACAGTACAATGAGCAGTTCTTC. This sequence encodes CASSPTIQYNEQFF.

The DNA of the CDR3 is TGTGCCAGCAGTACGCGGACTAGCGGGAGGCCCCCTACCCAGTACTTC. Protein sequence: CASSTRTSGRPPTQYF. J is TRBJ2-5 and V is TRBV27; 14 bases map to TRBD2. V was pared by 5 bases and J by 8 bases, with 10 bases of the junction left unmatched. Germline V gene lookup returns CDR1 MNHEY and CDR2 SMNVEV (reference sequence). The CDR3 consists of 16 residues.

J is TRBJ2-3 and V is TRBV16; D is ambiguous. The length of the CDR3 is 12 residues. Trimming took off 4 bases at V and 3 bases at J, with 5 bases between the two ends. CDR1 and CDR2 from the germline V gene are KGHSY and FQNENV. CDR3 DNA: TGTGCCAGCAGCCCCCCTACAGATACGCAGTATTTT. Its protein product is CASSPPTDTQYF.

The genes are TRBV5-1 and TRBJ1-3; D is unclear. Germline V gene sequence: CDR1 SGHRS, CDR2 YFSETQ. CDR3 length: 14 amino acids. The V end was cut by 7 bases, the J end by 2 bases, with 13 bases between. The CDR3 here is CASRETFTGNTIYF. CDR3 bases: TGCGCCAGCCGGGAAACATTCACTGGAAACACCATATATTTT.

This clone occurred a few times. The rearrangement uses TRBV27 and TRBJ2-1; 13 bases map to TRBD2. CDR1 is MNHEY, CDR2 SMNVEV, per germline (reference sequence). The CDR3 is 16 residues long. Trimming at V came to 5 bases and at J to 4 bases, leaving 5 bases not matched to a gene. The CDR3 protein is CASSPGTSGTYNEQFF. DNA for the CDR3: TGTGCCAGCAGTCCAGGGACTAGCGGGACGTACAATGAGCAGTTCTTC.

The rearrangement joins TRBV2 to TRBJ2-1; TRBD1 matches at 9 bases. V lost 6 bases, J lost 10 bases, and 7 bases stayed unmatched. The CDR3 is made up of 13 amino acids. Germline CDR1 reads SNHLY; CDR2 reads FYNNEI. CDR3 region: CASRETGGWEQFF. DNA of the CDR3: TGTGCCAGCAGAGAAACAGGGGGCTGGGAGCAGTTCTTC.